This T cell receptor beta chain derives from a study of T cell responses to AZD1222 COVID-19 vaccine. In germline, CDR1 is SGHRS, CDR2 YFSETQ. After removal of 1 base from V and 3 bases from J, the junction contained 3 bases not matched to a gene. The length of the CDR3 is 14 residues. The assay was immunoSEQ multiplex PCR, and TCRdb's table has in-frame clones only and misses some. This repertoire shows about 130,000 clones, under 95% found once; its top ten account for under 1.2%. On this clone itself: Its antigen is not identified.

The study, taken as a whole, reports: Nearly half of spike-specific TCRs reportedly target unmutated variant regions. Dominant at 160-218 and 743-854, vaccine-associated CD4 TCRs also spanned spike. The breadth and depth of Spike-specific TCRs increased once two AZD1222 doses had been given.

The sample here was peripheral blood, taken 28 days after the second AZD1222 dose. The sequence came from an adult who received the AZD1222 COVID-19 vaccine. The V and J genes are TRBV5-1 and TRBJ2-7; TRBD2 matches at 8 bases. In DNA, the CDR3 is TGCGCCAGCAGCTTGAATAGCGGGGTCTACGAGCAGTACTTC. Its translation is CASSLNSGVYEQYF.